The next 18 T cell receptor beta chains were all read from a single sample in a study of blood T cell repertoires in COVID-19. Repertoires were generated with immunoSEQ multiplex PCR, while TCRdb's copy carries only in-frame clones and drops some. The sample has about 190,000 clones; approximately 90% are singletons. Sequencing was carried out using peripheral blood. These receptor sequences come from a man younger than 40 with acute or convalescent COVID-19.

This chain joins TRBV29-1 and TRBJ1-4; D unclear. Trimming pared 1 base from V and 8 bases from J, leaving 8 bases between. CDR1 SQVTM and CDR2 ANQGSEA come from the germline V gene. The length of the CDR3 is 12 residues. The DNA for the CDR3 is TGCAGCGTTGAAGCTGGAGGCGAAAAACTGTTTTTT. Protein product: CSVEAGGEKLFF.

This CDR3 reads CASSYGLAGEWRDTQYF. In DNA form, the CDR3 reads TGTGCCAGCAGTTACGGGCTAGCGGGGGAATGGAGGGATACGCAGTATTTT. The rearrangement links TRBV6-2 or TRBV6-3 to TRBJ2-3; 10 bases fit TRBD2. CDR1 is MNHEY, CDR2 SVGEGT, per germline. V gave up 2 bases and J gave up 6 bases; unmatched junction bases: 11. The CDR3 has 17 amino acids.

The chain couples TRBV18 to TRBJ1-1; 9 bases line up with TRBD1. V was clipped by 4 bases and J by 6 bases; unmatched bases: 6. From germline, CDR1 is KGHSH and CDR2 LQKENI. CDR3 size: 14 residues. CDR3: CASSQGTGRSEAFF. CDR3 nucleotides: TGTGCCAGCTCACAGGGGACAGGGCGGTCTGAAGCTTTCTTT.

The chain recombines TRBV5-4 with TRBJ1-2; D is ambiguous. Trimming shortened V by 4 bases and J by 4 bases, and 2 bases separated the two germline ends. There are 10 residues in the CDR3. CDR1 is SGHNT, CDR2 YYREEE, per germline (reference sequence). The CDR3 DNA reads as TGTGCCAGCAGCCTCTATGGCTACACCTTC. This gives the protein CASSLYGYTF.

This sequence joins TRBV19 and TRBJ1-1; no clear D gene. Trimming took 4 bases from V and 1 from J, leaving 4 bases between them. Germline CDR1 is LNHDA and CDR2 is SQIVND (reference sequence). The CDR3 covers 12 residues. CDR3 region: CASSTGNTEAFF. DNA of the CDR3: TGTGCCAGTAGTACCGGGAACACTGAAGCTTTCTTT. Filled out from reference TRBV19 and TRBJ1-1, the complete variable domain reads DGGITQSPKYLFRKEGQNVTLSCEQNLNHDAMYWYRQDPGQGLRLIYYSQIVNDFQKGDIAEGYSVSREKKESFPLTVTSAQKNPTAFYLCASSTGNTEAFFGQGTRLTVV.

This clone was seen a single time. This rearrangement joins TRBV2 to TRBJ2-2; 8 bases fit TRBD2. CDR3 length: 15 amino acids. V lost 5 bases, J lost 10 bases, and 12 bases stayed unmatched. Germline V CDR1 and CDR2: SNHLY, FYNNEI. CDR3 sequence (DNA): TGTGCCAGCAGTCCAGAAACCGGACTAGCCAAGGAGCTGTTTTTT. Protein sequence: CASSPETGLAKELFF.

The genes are TRBV29-1 and TRBJ2-7, with 7 bases identical to TRBD1. Germline CDR1 SQVTM, CDR2 ANQGSEA. The J segment lost 6 bases and the V segment lost 3 bases, leaving 5 bases of the junction unmatched. This CDR3 is 12 amino acids long. The CDR3 protein is CSVDRSGGEQYF. CDR3 DNA sequence: TGCAGCGTTGATCGGTCAGGGGGCGAGCAGTACTTC.

The rearrangement links TRBV5-1 to TRBJ2-5; D unresolved. The CDR3 loop spans 14 amino acids. Per germline, CDR1 SGHRS and CDR2 YFSETQ. The V end lost 0 bases, the J end lost 4 bases, and 10 bases lay between the germline ends. As DNA, the CDR3 is TGCGCCAGCAGCTTGGAGTCTCCTAGAGAGACCCAGTACTTC. It translates to CASSLESPRETQYF.

The chain is built from TRBV5-1 and TRBJ2-1; D is perhaps TRBD1 (5 bases). The CDR3 covers 13 residues. Per the germline V gene, CDR1 is SGHRS and CDR2 is YFSETQ. The ends were cut back, 4 bases at V and 7 bases at J, with 12 bases in the middle. The CDR3 sequence: CASSQGPRNEQFF. Here the CDR3 DNA reads TGCGCCAGCAGCCAGGGTCCTAGGAATGAGCAGTTCTTC. Full variable domain (rest looked up from reference TRBV5-1 and TRBJ2-1): KAGVTQTPRYLIKTRGQQVTLSCSPISGHRSVSWYQQTPGQGLQFLFEYFSETQRNKGNFPGRFSGRQFSNSRSEMNVSTLELGDSALYLCASSQGPRNEQFFGPGTRLTVL.

CDR3 in DNA: TGTGCCACCAGCAGAGTAGGACTAGCGGGGGGATATGAGCAGTTCTTC. Protein product: CATSRVGLAGGYEQFF. V and J are TRBV15 and TRBJ2-1, with TRBD2 matching over 14 bases. This CDR3 spans 16 amino acids. The junction had 4 bases not matched to a gene; V was cut back by 1 base and J by 8 bases. CDR1 LNHNV and CDR2 YYDKDF come from the germline V gene (reference sequence).

For the CDR3, the DNA is TGTGCCAGCAGCCAAGATTGGAGGGGGGGCGGAGGTACAGATACGCAGTATTTT. Translation gives CASSQDWRGGGGTDTQYF. The chain couples TRBV3-1 (or the pseudogene TRBV3-2) to TRBJ2-3, with D perhaps matching TRBD2 (7 bases). The ends were cut back, 0 bases at V and 3 bases at J, with 19 bases in the middle. CDR1 and CDR2 (germline): LGHDT, YNNKEL (reference sequence). The CDR3 runs 18 residues.

This chain joins TRBV27 and TRBJ1-2; 7 bases match TRBD1. V trimming: 4 bases; J trimming: 4 bases; junction bases outside the gene matches: 6. The germline gives CDR1 MNHEY, CDR2 SMNVEV (reference sequence). This CDR3 region has 14 residues. The CDR3 DNA follows: TGTGCCAGCAGTTATAAGAGGACAGGCTATGGCTACACCTTC. It encodes CASSYKRTGYGYTF.

J is TRBJ2-3 and V is TRBV5-8; TRBD2 aligns across 8 bases. Germline CDR1 reads SGHTS; CDR2 reads YDEGEE. The CDR3 is made up of 17 amino acids. J was trimmed by 0 bases and V by 1 base; bases with no gene match: 7. Here the CDR3 reads CASSLFTGLASTDTQYF. The CDR3 coding sequence is TGTGCCAGCAGCTTGTTCACCGGACTAGCTAGCACAGATACGCAGTATTTT.

The V gene is TRBV5-6, the J gene TRBJ1-4; D not certain. CDR3 length equals 12 residues. Germline loops: CDR1 SGHDT, CDR2 YYEEEE. Trimming took 0 bases from V and 7 from J, leaving 4 bases between them. The CDR3 region has the DNA TGTGCCAGCAGCTTGGATCGTGAAAAACTGTTTTTT. This encodes CASSLDREKLFF.

V gene TRBV19 combines with J gene TRBJ2-1, with a possible D match to TRBD2 (6 bases). V lost 3 bases and J 4 bases, leaving 13 bases between the germline ends. The CDR3 is made up of 15 amino acids. Germline CDR1 and CDR2: LNHDA and SQIVND (reference sequence). The CDR3 DNA reads TGTGCCAGTAGTATTAATCTAGCGCCTTACAATGAGCAGTTCTTC. Translating gives CASSINLAPYNEQFF.

The chain joins TRBV11-2 to TRBJ2-7; D ambiguous. Germline CDR1 is SGHAT and CDR2 is FQNNGV. The CDR3 runs to 12 residues. V lost 0 bases and J lost 5, with 5 bases in between. Here the CDR3 DNA reads TGTGCCAGCAGCTTAGATCAGAACGAGCAGTACTTC. Protein sequence: CASSLDQNEQYF.

The chain is built from TRBV28 and TRBJ1-1; the D gene is possibly TRBD1 (5 bases). CDR1 and CDR2 from the germline V gene are MDHEN and SYDVKM. V lost 2 bases to trimming and J lost 3 bases, with 16 bases between them. This CDR3 contains 16 residues. In DNA, the CDR3 is TGTGCCAGCAGTTTAAGTGGGGCCGTTGGGTACACTGAAGCTTTCTTT. It translates to CASSLSGAVGYTEAFF.

The genes are TRBV2 and TRBJ1-5, with D uncertain. The germline V and J ends were trimmed by 4 bases and 0 bases, with 13 bases remaining between them. The CDR3 sequence is 16 residues long. Germline V gene lookup returns CDR1 SNHLY and CDR2 FYNNEI. CDR3 in DNA: TGTGCCAGCAGTGCGGGAGGGAGAAATAGCAATCAGCCCCAGCATTTT. Amino acid sequence: CASSAGGRNSNQPQHF. Variable domain in full (rest from reference TRBV2 and TRBJ1-5): EPEVTQTPSHQVTQMGQEVILRCVPISNHLYFYWYRQILGQKVEFLVSFYNNEISEKSEIFDDQFSVERPDGSNFTLKIRSTKLEDSAMYFCASSAGGRNSNQPQHFGDGTRLSIL.